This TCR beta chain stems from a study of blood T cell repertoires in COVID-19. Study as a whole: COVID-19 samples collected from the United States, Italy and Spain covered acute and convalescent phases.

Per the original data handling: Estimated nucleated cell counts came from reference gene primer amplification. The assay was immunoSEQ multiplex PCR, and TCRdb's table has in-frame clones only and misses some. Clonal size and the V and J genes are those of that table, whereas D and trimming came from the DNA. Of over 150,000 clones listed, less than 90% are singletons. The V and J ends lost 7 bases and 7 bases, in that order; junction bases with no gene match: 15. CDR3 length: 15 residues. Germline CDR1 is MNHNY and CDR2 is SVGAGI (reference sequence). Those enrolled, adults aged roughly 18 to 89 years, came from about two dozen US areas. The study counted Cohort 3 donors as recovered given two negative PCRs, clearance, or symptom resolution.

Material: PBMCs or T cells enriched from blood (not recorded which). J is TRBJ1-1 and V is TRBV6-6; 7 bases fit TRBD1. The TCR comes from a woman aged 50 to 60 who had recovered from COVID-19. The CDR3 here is CASTLLGQGVNEAFF. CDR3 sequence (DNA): TGTGCCAGCACCCTACTCGGGCAGGGGGTCAATGAAGCTTTCTTT.